This T cell receptor beta chain was recorded in a study of T cells in Graves' hyperthyroidism and ophthalmopathy. Researchers took RNA transcripts and amplified the TCR beta CDR3 regions from them. A first-round RT-PCR of the TCR CDR3 used the HTBI primer set. TCRdb re-analysed the multiplex PCR reads in MiXCR, keeping a single row per CDR3 protein. The data hold hundreds of thousands of distinct CDR3 sequences, with around 22% observed a single time. At least ten counts were recorded for this clonotype. What it recognizes is unknown. Trimming left V 2 bases short and J 1 base short, with 5 bases between. Germline values: CDR1 LGHDT, CDR2 YNNKEL (reference sequence). The CDR3 totals 13 residues. Ophthalmopathy cases met thresholds of Clinical Activity Score at least 3, NOSPECS grade at least 4 and duration under 3 months. Findings and limits, study-wide: Through a model of 13 V-J features, ophthalmopathy was separated from stable hyperthyroidism.

The sequencing input was blood. The receptor comes from a woman aged 25-40 years with Graves' ophthalmopathy. This sequence joins TRBV3-1 and TRBJ2-5, with D unclear. As DNA, the CDR3 is TGTGCCAGCAGCCAATCCCCCCAAGAGACCCAGTACTTC. The encoded protein is CASSQSPQETQYF.